This TCR beta chain emerged from a study of post-analysis software for immune sequencing data. Study outcomes and limitations: Multiple sclerosis patients showed significantly lower normalized Chao1 diversity than controls did. The authors found that F measure strongly co-clustered same-batch samples. Patients had higher frequencies than controls of a handful of TRBV segments, including TRBV5-6, TRBV5-1 and TRBV20-1.

This CDR3 comprises 14 residues. Germline loops: CDR1 SGHTA, CDR2 FQGNSA. The germline V and J ends were trimmed by 1 base and 7 bases, with 13 bases remaining between them. Of note for this clonotype: The antigen remains undetermined.

TCR beta cDNA libraries had unique molecular identifiers. Input populations of about 1 to 11 million T cells gave rise to 500,000 or so cDNA molecules. TCRdb redid the calling of the PCR reads with MiXCR, one entry per CDR3 protein. The sample includes roughly 600,000 distinct CDR3 sequences, roughly two fifths of them seen just once. The sequenced sample was blood. The sequence derives from a girl between 5 and 17 years old with multiple sclerosis. V gene TRBV7-2 combines with J gene TRBJ2-5; TRBD2 is a possible D gene (5 bases). The DNA for the CDR3 is TGTGCCAGCAGCTTAGAAGTGTCTCGGGGGACCCAGTACTTC. Its translation: CASSLEVSRGTQYF.